This T cell receptor beta chain was obtained from a study of neurological immune-mediated disorders. Sorted libraries were derived from about a million CD4+ or CD8+ T cells. General study findings and limits: Expanded clones shared no identical CDR3 amino acid sequences across subjects, which suggested private TCR-beta repertoires in all groups.

CDR3 length: 13 amino acids. The V end lost 0 bases, the J end lost 3 bases, and 6 bases lay between the germline ends. The V gene's germline CDR1 is SGHRS and CDR2 YFSETQ. This clonotype showed up many times. Its antigen is unidentified. With 10-nucleotide random UMIs, 5'RACE was used to make the cDNA. TCRdb re-analysed the 5' RACE reads in MiXCR, keeping a single row per CDR3 protein. The data show tens of thousands of distinct CDR3 sequences, roughly 4.8% seen once. The chain couples TRBV5-1 to TRBJ1-1; D unclear. Input material: CD4+ T cells from blood. The source of this sequence is a man aged 18 to 35 in good health. In DNA, the CDR3 is TGCGCCAGCAGCTTGGTAGCGGACACTGAAGCTTTCTTT. Its translation: CASSLVADTEAFF.